Each of the 19 T cell receptor beta chains below was sequenced from the same sample in a study of persistence of HIV-infected CD4 T cells. The immunoSEQ assay was version 4, run in survey mode. Sequenced by immunoSEQ multiplex PCR; TCRdb stores in-frame clones only, minus some. The sample consists of approximately 31,000 clones, 82% of them appearing once. The antigens for these receptors are not known. The stimulus was lysate of CMV-infected fibroblasts, 8.5 to 10 ug/mL. Memory cells lacking CD40L and CD69 with high CD45RO were sorted. The sequenced sample was CD4+ T cells sorted from PBMCs after approximately 19-hour stimulation, obtained from a patient who received antiretroviral therapy. The receptors were gathered from an adult woman with HIV who was CMV-seropositive.

The gene calls are TRBV2 and TRBJ1-1; weak D call: TRBD1 (6 bases). Germline V gene lookup returns CDR1 SNHLY and CDR2 FYNNEI. The CDR3 loop spans 15 amino acids. Trimming took off 4 bases at V and 7 bases at J, with 19 bases between the two ends. CDR3 amino acids: CASSVKGGGASEAFF. CDR3 DNA sequence: TGTGCCAGCAGTGTGAAGGGGGGAGGTGCGAGTGAAGCTTTCTTT.

This clone has a single count. J is TRBJ1-1 and V is TRBV7-9; D possibly corresponds to TRBD1 (5 bases). The CDR3 extends over 15 amino acids. CDR1 is SEHNR, CDR2 FQNEAQ, per germline (reference sequence). The V and J ends lost 5 bases and 5 bases respectively, with 18 bases between them. DNA for the CDR3: TGTGCCAGCAGCCAAATCGGGAGGGGAGGAACTGAAGCTTTCTTT. Its protein product is CASSQIGRGGTEAFF.

This clone was seen a few times. The chain recombines TRBV6-5 with TRBJ1-6; no clear D. Germline V CDR1 and CDR2: MNHEY, SVGAGI. Between the trimmed V and J ends, which lost 0 bases and 7 bases, there was a span of 13 bases. The CDR3 has 16 residues. The CDR3 region has the DNA TGTGCCAGCAGTTACTCGGTGCGACGGGAGAATTCACCCCTCCACTTT. Protein sequence: CASSYSVRRENSPLHF.

This clone was counted a few times. The chain combines TRBV24-1 with TRBJ1-2, with a weak D call TRBD1 (5 bases). With 2 bases removed from V and 1 base from J, the gap between germline ends came to 7 bases. The CDR3 covers 14 residues. Per the germline V gene, CDR1 is KGHDR and CDR2 is SFDVKD. The CDR3 loop reads CATSDSQGNYGYTF. The CDR3 DNA follows: TGTGCCACCAGTGATTCTCAGGGTAACTATGGCTACACCTTC.

Details on this clone: This specimen includes other DNA sequences encoding the same CDR3. The CDR3 region has the DNA TGTGCCAGCAGCTTTCAGGATTCCTCCTACGAGCAGTACTTC. Translated: CASSFQDSSYEQYF. The chain carries TRBV7-8 and TRBJ2-7; D ambiguous. This CDR3 is built from 14 residues. Trimming shortened V by 3 bases and J by 0 bases, and 9 bases separated the two germline ends. The germline V gene encodes CDR1 SGHVS and CDR2 FQNEAQ.

The V and J genes are TRBV5-1 and TRBJ2-5, with a tentative D call TRBD2 (5 bases). V dropped 3 bases and J dropped 1 base, with 13 bases sitting between them. The CDR3 sequence is 15 residues long. Germline-derived CDR1 and CDR2 are SGHRS and YFSETQ. CDR3: CASSSPGSVQETQYF. In DNA form, the CDR3 reads TGCGCCAGCAGCTCCCCGGGTAGCGTCCAAGAGACCCAGTACTTC.

This clone was seen more than once but under ten times. V usage is TRBV6-5 and J usage is TRBJ2-6, with D unclear. The CDR3 runs to 15 residues. Germline V gives CDR1 MNHEY, CDR2 SVGAGI. V gave up 6 bases and J gave up 0 bases, with 9 bases separating them. CDR3 sequence: CASSLGPSGANVLTF. The CDR3 DNA reads TGTGCCAGCAGCCTGGGTCCCTCTGGGGCCAACGTCCTGACTTTC.

The chain uses TRBV10-1 and TRBJ2-4, with D unresolved. CDR1 is WNHNN and CDR2 is SYGVQD in the germline V gene (reference sequence). This CDR3 contains 13 residues. The germline V and J ends were trimmed by 3 bases and 6 bases, with 9 bases remaining between them. CDR3 residues: CASSDSGINIQYF. The CDR3 region has the DNA TGCGCCAGCAGTGATTCAGGAATAAACATTCAGTACTTC.

The chain recombines TRBV7-2 with TRBJ1-5; D is unclear. This CDR3 region has 14 residues. The V end was cut by 5 bases, the J end by 9 bases, with 17 bases between. Germline-derived CDR1 and CDR2 are SGHTA and FQGNSA. CDR3 in DNA: TGTGCCAGCAGCGCGGACGGATCGGTCGCGCCCCAGCATTTT. Protein product: CASSADGSVAPQHF.

CDR3: CASSLQVRGGYGYTF. The CDR3 DNA reads TGTGCCAGCAGTTTACAGGTCAGGGGAGGGTATGGCTACACCTTC. V gene TRBV28 combines with J gene TRBJ1-2; a weak D match, TRBD1 (6 bases). CDR1 and CDR2 (germline): MDHEN, SYDVKM. V lost 2 bases, J lost 5 bases, and 15 bases lay in between. The CDR3 contains 15 residues.

This clone was detected only once. This rearrangement joins TRBV19 to TRBJ2-4, with D hard to call. The CDR3 runs 16 residues. Germline V CDR1 and CDR2: LNHDA, SQIVND (reference sequence). Trimming left V 7 bases short and J 1 base short, with 17 bases between. The CDR3 region has the DNA TGTGCCAGTAAGCGAGAGAGGCAGAAGGCCAAAAACATTCAGTACTTC. Translated, it gives CASKRERQKAKNIQYF.

Here the CDR3 reads CASSSGGANTF. CDR3 DNA sequence: TGTGCCAGCAGCTCCGGGGGGGCTAACACCTTC. V usage is TRBV5-6 and J usage is TRBJ1-2, with a possible D match to TRBD1 (6 bases). The CDR3 is 11 residues long. Germline V gives CDR1 SGHDT, CDR2 YYEEEE. V was shortened by 3 bases and J by 12 bases, with 12 bases between the two germline ends.

The V gene is TRBV12-5, the J gene TRBJ2-3; TRBD2 might be the D (5 bases). The CDR3 sequence is 13 residues long. Germline V gene data show CDR1 as LGHNT and CDR2 as FRNRAP. Trimming shortened V by 8 bases and J by 3 bases, and 12 bases separated the two germline ends. The CDR3 here is CASKSGPTDTQYF. In DNA form, the CDR3 reads TGTGCTAGTAAAAGCGGACCGACAGATACGCAGTATTTT. Combining the CDR3 with reference TRBV12-5 and TRBJ2-3 gives the whole variable domain DARVTQTPRHKVTEMGQEVTMRCQPILGHNTVFWYRQTMMQGLELLAYFRNRAPLDDSGMPKDRFSAEMPDATLATLKIQPSEPRDSAVYFCASKSGPTDTQYFGPGTRLTVL.

This clone was observed once. CDR3 amino acids: CAISDPTGRAEAFF. The CDR3 DNA reads TGTGCCATCAGTGACCCAACAGGGCGCGCTGAAGCTTTCTTT. The rearrangement uses TRBV10-3 and TRBJ1-1; D is possibly TRBD1 (6 bases). CDR1 and CDR2 from the germline V gene are ENHRY and SYGVKD. With 3 bases removed from V and 6 bases from J, the gap between germline ends came to 14 bases. The length of the CDR3 is 14 residues.

V is TRBV14 and J is TRBJ2-1; no definite D call. Trimming took 6 bases from V and 0 from J, leaving 12 bases between them. CDR1 is SGHDN and CDR2 is FVKESK in the germline V gene. The CDR3 consists of 15 residues. Here the CDR3 reads CASRTSSRSYNEQFF. CDR3 coding DNA: TGTGCCAGCAGGACGAGTTCCCGCTCCTACAATGAGCAGTTCTTC.

V and J are TRBV9 and TRBJ2-7; possible D gene TRBD2, 6 bases. Per the germline V gene, CDR1 is SGDLS and CDR2 is YYNGEE. With 4 bases removed from V and 7 bases from J, the gap between germline ends came to 18 bases. The CDR3 has 14 residues. CDR3: CASSPLGQREEQYF. The CDR3 nucleotides are TGTGCCAGCAGCCCCCTCGGCCAACGGGAGGAGCAGTACTTC.

The chain has TRBV5-1 and TRBJ2-5; D possibly matches TRBD1 or TRBD2 (6 bases each). Trimming stripped 0 bases from V and 4 bases from J, with 13 bases between. The germline CDR1 and CDR2 sequences are SGHRS and YFSETQ. CDR3 length: 15 residues. Here the CDR3 reads CASSLVSGGRETQYF. The CDR3 coding sequence is TGCGCCAGCAGCTTGGTATCCGGGGGCCGAGAGACCCAGTACTTC.

The V call is TRBV5-4, the J call TRBJ2-1, with TRBD2 matching over 12 bases. From germline, CDR1 is SGHNT and CDR2 YYREEE (reference sequence). The CDR3 is made up of 15 amino acids. After removal of 5 bases from V and 8 bases from J, the junction contained 8 bases not matched to a gene. This CDR3 reads CASRETSGSRYEQFF. For the CDR3, the DNA is TGTGCCAGCAGGGAGACTAGCGGGAGTAGGTATGAGCAGTTCTTC.

The CDR3 spells CASSYRSAPDTQYF. In DNA, the CDR3 is TGTGCCAGCAGCTACCGATCCGCCCCAGATACGCAGTATTTT. The chain joins TRBV7-2 to TRBJ2-3; D not resolved. Germline V CDR1 and CDR2: SGHTA, FQGNSA. The V gene lost 4 bases and the J gene lost 4 bases, with 12 bases spanning the gap. The CDR3 length is 14 residues.